The clone carrying this TCR beta chain was counted a few times. Its specificity is not known. Trimming removed 3 bases from V and 2 bases from J, with 11 bases in between. The CDR3 sequence is 14 residues long. Germline V gene lookup returns CDR1 SGHKS and CDR2 YYEKEE (reference sequence). TCRdb itself ran the RT-PCR reads through MiXCR, one entry per CDR3 protein. The sample has about 780,000 distinct CDR3 sequences, around 18% seen once. These data originate in a study of response to subunit inactivated influenza vaccine. Study findings and constraints: Each seasonal flu vaccination may recruit only limited new T cells, authors suggested.

V is TRBV5-5 and J is TRBJ1-2, with D tentatively TRBD1 (6 bases). The source was PBMCs from blood, collected roughly 5 days after vaccination. This receptor was taken from a man aged 45-65 years who received an inactivated influenza vaccine. CDR3 amino acids: CASSYPGQNYGYTF. In DNA, the CDR3 is TGTGCCAGCAGCTACCCCGGACAGAACTATGGCTACACCTTC.